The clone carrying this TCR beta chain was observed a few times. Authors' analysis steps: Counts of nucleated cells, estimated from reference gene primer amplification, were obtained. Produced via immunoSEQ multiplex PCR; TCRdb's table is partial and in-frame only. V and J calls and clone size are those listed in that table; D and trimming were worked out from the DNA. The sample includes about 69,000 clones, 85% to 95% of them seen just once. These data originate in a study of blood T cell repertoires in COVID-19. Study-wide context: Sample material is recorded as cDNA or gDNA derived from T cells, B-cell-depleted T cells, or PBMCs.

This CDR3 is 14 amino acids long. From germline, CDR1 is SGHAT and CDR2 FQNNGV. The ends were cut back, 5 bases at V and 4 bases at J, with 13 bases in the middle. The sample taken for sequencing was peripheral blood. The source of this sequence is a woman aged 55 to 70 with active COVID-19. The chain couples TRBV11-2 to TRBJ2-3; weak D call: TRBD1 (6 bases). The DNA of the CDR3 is TGTGCCAGCAGCGAACCAAACAGGGCAGATACGCAGTATTTT. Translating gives CASSEPNRADTQYF.